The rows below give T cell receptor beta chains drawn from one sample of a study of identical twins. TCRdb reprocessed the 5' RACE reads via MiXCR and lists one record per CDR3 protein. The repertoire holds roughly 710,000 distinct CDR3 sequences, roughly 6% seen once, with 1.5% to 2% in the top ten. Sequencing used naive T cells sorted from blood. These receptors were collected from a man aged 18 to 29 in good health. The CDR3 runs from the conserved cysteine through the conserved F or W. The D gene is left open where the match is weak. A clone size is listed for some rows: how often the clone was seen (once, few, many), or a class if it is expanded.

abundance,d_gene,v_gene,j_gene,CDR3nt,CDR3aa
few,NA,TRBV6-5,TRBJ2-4,TGTGCCAGCAGTTCCGTCTTTTGGAGCATAGAGGCCCAGTACTTC,CASSSVFWSIEAQYF
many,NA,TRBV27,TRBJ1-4,TGTGCCAGCAGACCGGGACACATAGAAAAACTGTTTTTT,CASRPGHIEKLFF
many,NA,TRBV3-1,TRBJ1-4,TGTGCCAGCAGCCCTCAACAAAACCTAGGGGAAAAACTGTTTTTT,CASSPQQNLGEKLFF
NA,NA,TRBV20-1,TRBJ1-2,TGCAGTGCTAGCGCGGGACGGAACTATGGCTACACCTTC,CSASAGRNYGYTF
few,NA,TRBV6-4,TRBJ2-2,TGTGCCAGCAGTGGCCTCACCGGGGAGCTGTTTTTT,CASSGLTGELFF
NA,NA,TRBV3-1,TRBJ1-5,TGTGCCAGCAGCGTCTTTTCGCGCAATCAGCCCCAGCATTTT,CASSVFSRNQPQHF
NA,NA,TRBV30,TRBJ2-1,TGTGCCTGGAGTGTGCTCCCGTCGGACAGCTCCTACAATGAGCAGTTCTTC,CAWSVLPSDSSYNEQFF
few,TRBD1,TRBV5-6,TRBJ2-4,TGTGCCAGCAGCCCTAGACAGGGGAGTGGGGAAAACATTCAGTACTTC,CASSPRQGSGENIQYF
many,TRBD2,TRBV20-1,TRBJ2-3,TGCAGTGCAAGGGGACAGATCCTTGATCGACTAGCGGGAGGTCCCGATACGCAGTATTTT,CSARGQILDRLAGGPDTQYF
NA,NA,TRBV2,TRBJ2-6,TGTGCCAGCAGTGTGGAGGGGGCGCGGTCTGGGGCCAACGTCCTGACTTTC,CASSVEGARSGANVLTF
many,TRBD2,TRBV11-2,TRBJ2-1,TGTGCCAGCAGCGACCGGGACTACTACAATGAGCAGTTCTTC,CASSDRDYYNEQFF
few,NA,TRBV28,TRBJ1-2,TGTGCTCTTAGGGGGGCCACAAGGTATGGCTACACCTTC,CALRGATRYGYTF
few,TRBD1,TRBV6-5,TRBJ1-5,TGTGCCAGCAGTTCTACAGGGGGCGTTGGACAGCCCCAGCATTTT,CASSSTGGVGQPQHF
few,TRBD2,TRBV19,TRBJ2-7,TGTGCCAGTATGGGGGACTACTACGAGCAGTACTTC,CASMGDYYEQYF
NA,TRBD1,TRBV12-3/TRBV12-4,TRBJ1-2,TGTGCCAGCAGACCCAGGACAGGGTGGAACGGCTACACCTTC,CASRPRTGWNGYTF
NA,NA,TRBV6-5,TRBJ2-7,TGTGCCAGCAGTTACTCTCCCCAGAGCGCCCAATACGAGCAGTACTTC,CASSYSPQSAQYEQYF
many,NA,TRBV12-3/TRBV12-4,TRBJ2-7,TGTGCCAGCAGGCGGGATACTCTCTACGAGCAGTACTTC,CASRRDTLYEQYF
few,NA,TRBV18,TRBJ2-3,TGTGCCAGCTCACCTACCGGGACAAGGGCCGGCGGTACGCAGTATTTT,CASSPTGTRAGGTQYF
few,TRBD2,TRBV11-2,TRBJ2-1,TGTGCCAGCAGCTCACCGGGACTAGCGGGAGAAAGGGGGCAGTTCTTC,CASSSPGLAGERGQFF
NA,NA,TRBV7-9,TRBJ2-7,TGTGCCAGCAGCACGGCACAGGGAGCCCTCACCTCCTACGAGCAGTACTTC,CASSTAQGALTSYEQYF
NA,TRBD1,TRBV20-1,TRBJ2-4,TGCAGTGCTACCAGTCGAGGGGGCGTTCAGTACTTC,CSATSRGGVQYF
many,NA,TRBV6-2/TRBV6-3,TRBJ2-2,TGTGCCAGCAGTTCGTCATACACCGGGGAGCTGTTTTTT,CASSSSYTGELFF
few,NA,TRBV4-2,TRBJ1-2,TGTGCCAGCAGCCAAGATGGAAGGTTGACGGACAACTATGGCTACACCTTC,CASSQDGRLTDNYGYTF
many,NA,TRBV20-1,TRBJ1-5,TGCAGTGCCACAGAGGGGAGGGGCAATCAGCCCCAGCATTTT,CSATEGRGNQPQHF
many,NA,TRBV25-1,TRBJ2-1,TGTGCCAGCAGGGCTAGGGAGCAGTTCTTC,CASRAREQFF
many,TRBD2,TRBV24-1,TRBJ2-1,TGTGCCACCAGTGATCCCGCCGGGACTAGCGGGGTGAGCTACAATGAGCAGTTCTTC,CATSDPAGTSGVSYNEQFF
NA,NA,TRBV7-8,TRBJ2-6,TGTGCCAGCAGCTTAGAGTGGCAAAGAGGGGCCAACGTCCTGACTTTC,CASSLEWQRGANVLTF